In its sample, the clone carrying this T cell receptor beta chain was seen a few times. The entry originates in a study of cytomegalovirus exposure and HLA in healthy donors. 13 Jbeta primers and 60 Vbeta primers were used for the PCR. Profiled with immunoSEQ multiplex PCR; TCRdb holds only in-frame clones, not every one. The top ten hold 4% to 5.5% of the sample, which has roughly 88,000 clones, 76% seen once. The V segment lost 3 bases and the J segment 0 bases; nucleotides outside the gene matches: 3. This CDR3 has 16 residues. CDR1 is SGHNT and CDR2 is YYREEE in the germline V gene (reference sequence).

The genes are TRBV5-4 and TRBJ2-6; 7 bases line up with TRBD2. The receptor was derived from a man between 25 and 39 years old in good health and CMV-seropositive. The sequenced material came from PBMCs. CDR3 nucleotides: TGTGCCAGCAGCTCGGGAGGTAACTCTGGGGCCAACGTCCTGACTTTC. Translation: CASSSGGNSGANVLTF.